The 26 T cell receptor beta chains given below trace back to one sample, sequenced in a study of identical twins. One entry per CDR3 protein, called by TCRdb with MiXCR from the 5' RACE reads. Altogether roughly 240,000 distinct CDR3 sequences are present, approximately 7.3% being singletons, with the ten largest covering more than 5%. The same sample was also used in a study of yellow fever vaccine responses in identical twins.

The sample comprised CD8+ T cells sorted from blood. These receptors originate from a woman aged 18-29 years in good health.

This clonotype was detected ten times or more. V is TRBV27 and J is TRBJ2-2; D ambiguous. The ends were cut back, 4 bases at V and 4 bases at J, with 7 bases in the middle. There are 13 residues in the CDR3. CDR1 is MNHEY and CDR2 is SMNVEV in the germline V gene (reference sequence). CDR3 sequence reads: CASSSRPTGELFF. In DNA, the CDR3 is TGTGCCAGCAGTTCCCGACCCACCGGGGAGCTGTTTTTT.

This clonotype was seen repeatedly, ten times or more. The chain combines TRBV15 with TRBJ2-7; D tentatively reads TRBD1 or TRBD2 (6 bases each). The V and J ends lost 2 bases and 2 bases respectively, with 13 bases between them. CDR1 and CDR2 (germline): LNHNV, YYDKDF (reference sequence). The CDR3 is 15 residues long. The CDR3 here is CATSRSVGGPYEQYF. For the CDR3, the DNA is TGTGCCACCAGCAGATCAGTCGGGGGCCCCTACGAGCAGTACTTC.

The chain links TRBV6-9 to TRBJ1-1, with D hard to call. V was pared by 7 bases and J by 5 bases, with 20 bases between. Looked up from germline, CDR1 is MNHGY and CDR2 is SVAAGI. The CDR3 contains 15 residues. DNA of the CDR3: TGTGCCAGCACAGTTGGGCGCTACGTAGGGACTGAAGCTTTCTTT. Amino acids: CASTVGRYVGTEAFF.

This clonotype was detected many times. V gene TRBV12-3 or TRBV12-4 combines with J gene TRBJ2-5; D remains ambiguous. Deletions cut 4 bases from V and 5 bases from J, with 8 bases between. The CDR3 runs to 12 residues. DNA for the CDR3: TGTGCCAGCAGTTATATCAGGGAGACCCAGTACTTC. Protein product: CASSYIRETQYF.

The chain joins TRBV27 to TRBJ2-3; D is unclear. The V gene lost 2 bases and the J gene lost 0 bases, with 9 bases spanning the gap. The CDR3 is 15 amino acids. CDR1 and CDR2 from the germline V gene are MNHEY and SMNVEV (reference sequence). This CDR3 is CASSLLAISTDTQYF. In nucleotides, the CDR3 is TGTGCCAGCAGTTTACTTGCGATTAGCACAGATACGCAGTATTTT.

This clonotype showed up just a few times. The CDR3 nucleotides read TGTGCCAGCAGCCCCCGACAAGGGCCGCACACCGGGGAGCTGTTTTTT. Translation gives CASSPRQGPHTGELFF. The chain has TRBV9 and TRBJ2-2; D not certain. Trimming took off 4 bases at V and 3 bases at J, with 16 bases between the two ends. Germline CDR1 and CDR2: SGDLS and YYNGEE. The CDR3 extends over 16 amino acids.

This clonotype was counted many times. V gene TRBV7-3 combines with J gene TRBJ2-3; D not resolved. This CDR3 is built from 14 residues. Deletions cut 2 bases from V and 2 bases from J, with 8 bases between. CDR1 is SGHTA, CDR2 FQGTGA, per germline. The CDR3: CASSLDSITDTQYF. CDR3 nucleotide sequence: TGTGCCAGCAGCTTAGATTCCATCACAGATACGCAGTATTTT.

The genes are TRBV5-6 and TRBJ2-1, with D possibly TRBD2 on 7 matching bases. Per germline, CDR1 SGHDT and CDR2 YYEEEE. The CDR3 totals 12 residues. Trimming cost V 7 bases and J 8 bases, with 13 bases left between them. CDR3 DNA: TGTGCCAGCCTTTCGGGGGGCCATGAGCAGTTCTTC. Translated: CASLSGGHEQFF.

The table lists this clonotype with a few counts. The chain couples TRBV18 to TRBJ2-1; 11 nucleotides match TRBD2. Trimming removed 4 bases from V and 5 bases from J; junction bases left unmatched: 4. CDR1 and CDR2 from the germline V gene are KGHSH and LQKENI. The CDR3 consists of 15 residues. CDR3 DNA sequence: TGTGCCAGCTCACAGACTAGCGGGGTGAACAATGAGCAGTTCTTC. This translates into CASSQTSGVNNEQFF.

A word on this clonotype: A much more abundant neighbour one base away suggests this may be a read error. J is TRBJ2-1 and V is TRBV24-1; 11 positions match TRBD2. The CDR3 runs 14 residues. The germline gives CDR1 KGHDR, CDR2 SFDVKD. CDR3 bases: TGTGTCACCAGTGATGGGCTAGCGGGAGGCGAGCAGTTCTTC. Translation gives CVTSDGLAGGEQFF.

The chain recombines TRBV4-1 with TRBJ2-1, with 9 positions matching TRBD1. The CDR3 has 15 residues. The germline CDR1 and CDR2 sequences are MGHRA and YSYEKL. The V and J ends lost 6 bases and 0 bases, in that order; junction bases with no gene match: 3. DNA for the CDR3: TGCGCCAGCAGGCGACAGGGGGGCTCCTACAATGAGCAGTTCTTC. This encodes CASRRQGGSYNEQFF.

V usage is TRBV3-1 and J usage is TRBJ2-7, with 7 positions matching TRBD2. The ends lost 5 bases at V and 3 bases at J; junction bases unmatched: 13. This CDR3 has 16 residues. Germline CDR1 is LGHDT and CDR2 is YNNKEL (reference sequence). CDR3 bases: TGTGCCAGCAGCTCAACTCTGGGAGGGGCTCGCTACGAGCAGTACTTC. Protein sequence: CASSSTLGGARYEQYF.

This clonotype was observed a few times. The chain couples TRBV5-1 to TRBJ2-3; maybe TRBD2 (7 bases). V was trimmed by 4 bases and J by 4 bases, leaving 16 bases between them. The V gene's germline CDR1 is SGHRS and CDR2 YFSETQ. The CDR3 is made up of 15 amino acids. The DNA for the CDR3 is TGCGCCAGCAGCCCGAGTGGGGGGGGCTCAGATACGCAGTATTTT. Translating gives CASSPSGGGSDTQYF.

This clonotype was seen a few times. V gene TRBV15 combines with J gene TRBJ1-1, with 9 positions matching TRBD1. This CDR3 comprises 13 residues. The V segment lost 10 bases and the J segment 4 bases; nucleotides outside the gene matches: 7. CDR1 and CDR2 (germline): LNHNV, YYDKDF (reference sequence). This CDR3 reads CAIGQGRITEAFF. CDR3 sequence (DNA): TGTGCCATAGGACAGGGGAGGATCACTGAAGCTTTCTTT.

This clonotype showed up many times. The chain recombines TRBV12-3 or TRBV12-4 with TRBJ2-7; the D gene is possibly TRBD2 (5 bases). The length of the CDR3 is 16 residues. The V end lost 4 bases, the J end lost 0 bases, and 16 bases lay between the germline ends. CDR3 loop: CASSSISGANSYEQYF. CDR3 bases: TGTGCCAGCAGTTCAATAAGCGGAGCAAACTCCTACGAGCAGTACTTC.

The V call is TRBV20-1, the J call TRBJ2-7, with 7 bases fitting TRBD1. The CDR3 runs to 12 residues. In germline, CDR1 is DFQATT, CDR2 SNEGSKA (reference sequence). J gave up 3 bases and V 1 base, and 0 bases lay outside the gene matches. CDR3 residues: CSARGDSYEQYF. DNA for the CDR3: TGCAGTGCTAGAGGGGACAGCTACGAGCAGTACTTC.

This clonotype was observed many times. CDR3 in DNA: TGTGCCAGCACGGGGGCCCCCACAGATACGCAGTATTTT. Its protein product is CASTGAPTDTQYF. The gene calls are TRBV7-9 and TRBJ2-3; the D call may be TRBD1 or TRBD2 (6 bases each). V lost 7 bases to trimming and J lost 2 bases, with 10 bases between them. CDR3 length: 13 amino acids. Germline CDR1 SEHNR, CDR2 FQNEAQ (reference sequence).

This clonotype has more than one count but fewer than ten. This CDR3 is missing its conserved last phenylalanine or tryptophan, likely due to a read error. The DNA for the CDR3 is TGTGCCAGCGATGGGACAGGCACCTACGAGCAGTACTTG. Protein: CASDGTGTYEQYL. This chain uses TRBV2 with TRBJ2-7; 8 positions match TRBD1. The J segment lost 2 bases and the V segment lost 8 bases, leaving 5 bases of the junction unmatched. The CDR3 is 13 residues long. Germline-derived CDR1 and CDR2 are SNHLY and FYNNEI.

The table lists this clonotype with many counts. This sequence joins TRBV3-1 and TRBJ1-1; D uncertain. Germline CDR1 and CDR2: LGHDT and YNNKEL (reference sequence). CDR3 size: 14 residues. The V and J ends lost 5 bases and 4 bases respectively, with 14 bases between them. The CDR3 spells CASSDQPGGTEAFF. CDR3 nucleotide sequence: TGTGCCAGCAGCGATCAACCTGGAGGCACTGAAGCTTTCTTT.

Ten or more counts support this clonotype. The genes are TRBV25-1 and TRBJ2-2; 8 bases are shared with TRBD1. CDR3 length: 14 residues. Germline V gene sequence: CDR1 MGHDK, CDR2 SYGVNS. Unmatched junction bases numbered 3, after V lost 8 bases and J lost 1 base. The CDR3 bases are TGTGCCAGCGGCGGGACAGGGAACACCGGGGAGCTGTTTTTT. Residues: CASGGTGNTGELFF.

On this clonotype: This could be a read error, since a much larger clone is one nucleotide away. The chain employs TRBV4-2 and TRBJ2-3; perhaps D is TRBD1 or TRBD2 (5 bases each). Germline V gives CDR1 LGHNA, CDR2 YNFKEQ. CDR3 length: 11 residues. The DNA for the CDR3 is TGTGCCAGCAGCCAGGGGGATACGCTGTATTTT. As protein: CASSQGDTLYF.

There are a few counts of this clonotype. J is TRBJ2-1 and V is TRBV29-1, with D perhaps matching TRBD1 or TRBD2 (5 bases each). Trimming took off 4 bases at V and 10 bases at J, with 8 bases between the two ends. The CDR3 is 10 residues long. The germline gives CDR1 SQVTM, CDR2 ANQGSEA. The DNA of the CDR3 is TGCAGCGTTGGGGGGTACGAGCAGTTCTTC. Translating it yields CSVGGYEQFF.

This clonotype appeared many times. The rearrangement joins TRBV27 to TRBJ2-1; no firm D call. With 5 bases removed from V and 1 base from J, the gap between germline ends came to 15 bases. The CDR3 totals 16 residues. Germline CDR1 reads MNHEY; CDR2 reads SMNVEV (reference sequence). This CDR3 is CASSQYPEGSYNEQFF. The CDR3 DNA follows: TGTGCCAGCAGTCAATACCCGGAAGGGTCCTACAATGAGCAGTTCTTC.

The chain has TRBV7-8 and TRBJ2-1, with TRBD2 identical over 12 bases. The CDR3 has 18 amino acids. V gave up 4 bases and J gave up 6 bases; unmatched junction bases: 13. CDR1 is SGHVS and CDR2 is FQNEAQ in the germline V gene. This chain's CDR3 is CASSSRPTGTSGFNEQFF. DNA of the CDR3: TGTGCCAGCAGCTCACGACCAACCGGGACTAGCGGGTTCAATGAGCAGTTCTTC.

Comment on this clonotype: A much bigger clone sits one base away, suggesting this may be a read error. The chain is built from TRBV28 and TRBJ2-7, with a possible D match to TRBD2 (5 bases). There are 13 residues in the CDR3. Germline V CDR1 and CDR2: MDHEN, SYDVKM. Trimming took off 7 bases at V and 6 bases at J, with 16 bases between the two ends. The DNA of the CDR3 is TGTGCCAGCAAGCGGAGGAGAAAAGGCGAGCAGTACTTC. Its translation is CASKRRRKGEQYF.

The V and J genes are TRBV9 and TRBJ2-1; TRBD2 might be the D (6 bases). With 3 bases removed from V and 2 bases from J, the gap between germline ends came to 12 bases. CDR1 SGDLS and CDR2 YYNGEE come from the germline V gene. The CDR3 extends over 15 amino acids. CDR3: CASSAVAATYNEQFF. DNA of the CDR3: TGTGCCAGCAGCGCCGTAGCGGCTACCTACAATGAGCAGTTCTTC.